This TCR beta chain was identified during a study of long-term antiretroviral therapy in people with HIV (dated by TCRdb to between 2020 and 2023). A note on the overall study: The earliest samples were collected approximately a decade before the 2015 WHO recommendation for immediate ART, a period when ART was typically delayed until CD4 counts fell. A retrospective serial study tested whether ART initiation and durable HIV suppression were associated with changes in peripheral blood TRB repertoire composition and diversity. The cohort contributed about 200 cryopreserved PBMC samples from around 30 adults with confirmed HIV infection, collected serially over a mean of about 6 years (range 1-12). Among the approximately 30 participants with HIV, eleven were female. No cross-contamination during QIAcube processing was shown when test extractions of a monoclonal T-cell line were performed alongside about 30 polyclonal samples.

The CDR3 contains 13 residues, cysteine and phenylalanine counted. This entry keeps only the CDR3 DNA: 39 bases, framed from base 1. CDR1 and CDR2 are read off the germline V gene (reference sequence) as MNHEY and SMNVEV. Trimming at the junction amounts to 5 bases on V and 2 bases on J, and the germline ends lie 9 bases apart. Participants were included only if at least one PBMC sample before ART initiation and at least two post-ART samples were available. Every participant with HIV received treatment in the United States of America. Cryopreserved samples of 1-10 million PBMC were thawed and washed before DNA extraction. At the time of the earliest PBMC sample for each participant with HIV, ages ranged from about 23 to 60 years. PBMC samples from each participant spanned 1-4 timepoints before ART initiation and 2-8 timepoints after ART initiation, with a median of 7 samples. For every participant, serial HIV viral load, CD4+ T-cell count, ART history and demographic data were obtained. Using a Qiagen kit on a QIAcube, genomic DNA was extracted from unsorted PBMC, with samples processed in batches of 12.

The immunoSEQ hsTCRB v3.0 assay was used at survey level resolution to sequence the TRB variable region. The target sequencing depth for TRB was about 40,000-55,000 T-cell genomes per sample. Pooled TRB libraries were sequenced on an Illumina MiSeq with a v3 150-cycle kit. The authors' analysis ran thus. Repertoire analysis was performed in R inside a reproducible Nextflow workflow that covered QC, data transformation and analysis. Custom analyses were implemented in LymphoSeq2, an R package for AIRR-Seq data exploration. A handful of samples that yielded fewer than 5000 total TRB sequences were excluded, so that fewer than 200 HIV repertoires were analyzed. Among the approximately 180 HIV repertoires that were kept, roughly 59 were collected before ART initiation and 120 to 140 were collected after ART initiation. Each repertoire was downsampled to 5000 TRB nucleotide sequences, and summary statistics were averaged across 100 downsampling iterations. Only TRB sequences with CDR3 regions of at least seven amino acids were retained for analysis. A Shannon entropy-derived clonality score and the Gini coefficient were used to measure diversity. In the repertoire networks, any two of the top 5000 CDR3 amino acid sequences were linked whenever the two sequences differed by an edit distance of one. For TRB CDR3 amino acid sequences, antigen specificity groups and MHC restriction were predicted with GLIPH2. Known CMV, EBV, HIV or tissue antigen associations were flagged by matching CDR3 amino acid sequences against VDJdb and McPAS-TCR. Pre-ART, post-ART and control groups were compared with Wilcoxon signed-rank tests and Holm-Bonferroni correction. In TCRdb, the immuneACCESS table is reduced to in-frame sequences with V and J assigned. These tables do not hold every clone; where another copy was compared, an unresolved V gene accounts for under half, and the others remain unexplained. That table is the source of V, J and clone size, and D and trimming were worked out from the DNA. Within this sample are about 28,000 clones, with over 75% of them counted one time only. More than 6.5% of the sample rests with the top ten.

Details on this clone: Which antigen it targets is not known. One base away there is no much larger clone; base qualities are not given.

The full study reports these points: CDR3 length ranges in HIV repertoires were narrower than in controls, and network structure suggested an antigen-experienced repertoire with only a slight naive shift after ART. The samples span the years 2004 to 2017, and the ART regimens used may be less effective than current regimens. Owing to limited PBMC availability, only the TCR beta chain was sequenced, without alpha chain pairing. Starting ART was linked to a significant rise in TRB diversity, yet even with long-term ART the diversity remained significantly lower than in transplant donor controls. Because pre-ART samples had limited cell numbers, profiling was done on unsorted PBMC rather than on sorted CD4+ and CD8+ T cells. The repertoire was dominated across all time points by expanded TRB clones identified before ART initiation, although this dominance was seen to fluctuate and to decrease in many PLHIV after ART. No data were available on ART adherence, viral resistance or therapy changes, limiting inferences about post-ART repertoire changes.

The receptor comes from a man between 35 and 55 years old with HIV. The chain is assembled from TRBV27 and TRBJ1-1; the D gene cannot be resolved reliably. This specimen was unsorted PBMCs, taken 3 years after starting antiretroviral therapy. The nucleotides read TGTGCCAGCAGTCCAGACATCAACACTGAAGCTTTCTTT. The resulting protein is CASSPDINTEAFF.